Each of the 25 T cell receptor beta chains below was sequenced from the same sample in a study of post-analysis software for immune sequencing data. Overall study results and limits: Roughly 5 TRBV segments, TRBV5-6, TRBV5-1 and TRBV20-1 among them, were found more frequent in patients than controls.

These receptors have no known antigen. Each TCR beta cDNA library carried unique molecular identifiers. TCRdb redid the calling of the PCR reads with MiXCR, one entry per CDR3 protein. This sample carries hundreds of thousands of distinct CDR3 sequences, roughly three fifths of them seen once, and the ten largest clones take roughly 12%. Specimen: blood. The receptors come from a girl aged 2 to 10 with multiple sclerosis.

This clonotype was seen only a few times. Its ends do not fully match the called genes, so a read error is possible. The rearrangement links TRBV6-6 to TRBJ2-3; 7 bases map to TRBD1. This CDR3 comprises 14 residues. The germline V gene has CDR1 MNHNY and CDR2 SVGAGI (reference sequence). CDR3 nucleotides: TGTGCTAGCAAGCTGACAGGGAGCACAGATACGCAGTATTTT. It encodes CASKLTGSTDTQYF.

In its sample, this clonotype was seen a few times. The chain joins TRBV29-1 to TRBJ1-2, with D maybe TRBD1 (6 bases). CDR3 length equals 13 residues. Trimming left V 2 bases short and J 8 bases short, with 15 bases between. Germline lookup yields CDR1 SQVTM and CDR2 ANQGSEA. The CDR3 nucleotides read TGCAGCGTTGAACCCACAGGGCTCCGAGGCTACACCTTC. Amino acid sequence: CSVEPTGLRGYTF.

The chain is built from TRBV12-3 or TRBV12-4 and TRBJ2-1, with D possibly being TRBD1 (6 bases). The ends were cut back, 7 bases at V and 0 bases at J, with 13 bases in the middle. There are 15 residues in the CDR3. CDR3 residues: CASTYLTGSYNEQFF. CDR3 in DNA: TGTGCCAGCACCTATCTGACAGGCTCCTACAATGAGCAGTTCTTC.

The rearrangement links TRBV7-2 to TRBJ2-6, with D unresolved. Germline CDR1 SGHTA, CDR2 FQGNSA. Trimming shortened V by 3 bases and J by 0 bases, and 6 bases separated the two germline ends. The CDR3 extends over 15 amino acids. The CDR3 loop reads CASSFDISGANVLTF. CDR3 in DNA: TGTGCCAGCAGCTTCGACATCTCTGGGGCCAACGTCCTGACTTTC. Combining the CDR3 with reference TRBV7-2 and TRBJ2-6 gives the whole variable domain GAGVSQSPSNKVTEKGKDVELRCDPISGHTALYWYRQSLGQGLEFLIYFQGNSAPDKSGLPSDRFSAERTGGSVSTLTIQRTQQEDSAVYLCASSFDISGANVLTFGAGSRLTVL.

The gene calls are TRBV10-3 and TRBJ2-1; no clear D. Germline CDR1 and CDR2: ENHRY and SYGVKD. Between the trimmed V and J ends, which lost 2 bases and 4 bases, there was a span of 9 bases. The CDR3 extends over 14 amino acids. The CDR3 bases are TGTGCCATCAGTGAGCAGCAAACGTACAATGAGCAGTTCTTC. This sequence encodes CAISEQQTYNEQFF.

The count of this clonotype is one. The chain couples TRBV3-1 to TRBJ2-7; D may be TRBD2 (5 bases). Germline V gene lookup returns CDR1 LGHDT and CDR2 YNNKEL (reference sequence). This CDR3 region has 17 residues. The V and J ends lost 0 bases and 0 bases respectively, with 15 bases between them. As DNA, the CDR3 is TGTGCCAGCAGCCAAGATCGGGCGGGCGTCAGCTCCTACGAGCAGTACTTC. Protein: CASSQDRAGVSSYEQYF.

J is TRBJ2-4 and V is TRBV20-1; D is undetermined. The J call may be faulty, since TRBJ2-5 better matches the DNA end. This CDR3 comprises 12 residues. Germline values: CDR1 DFQATT, CDR2 SNEGSKA (reference sequence). The CDR3 here is CSARGRRETQYF. CDR3 in DNA: TGCAGTGCTAGAGGACGAAGGGAGACCCAGTACTTC.

The genes are TRBV5-1 and TRBJ2-2; D is unresolved. This CDR3 has 20 residues. V lost 0 bases to trimming and J lost 0 bases, with 21 bases between them. Germline lookup yields CDR1 SGHRS and CDR2 YFSETQ. Here the CDR3 reads CASSLAGSALRFANTGELFF. CDR3 in DNA: TGCGCCAGCAGCTTGGCCGGCAGCGCTTTAAGGTTCGCGAACACCGGGGAGCTGTTTTTT.

The genes are TRBV6-5 and TRBJ1-1; 8 nucleotides match TRBD1. The CDR3 runs to 17 residues. Germline-derived CDR1 and CDR2 are MNHEY and SVGAGI. The V gene end was trimmed by 2 bases and the J gene end by 7 bases; junction bases not matched to a gene: 15. The CDR3 DNA reads TGTGCCAGCAGTTACAGGCGGGCCAGGGGGCGTAAGAATGAAGCTTTCTTT. Translation gives CASSYRRARGRKNEAFF.

The chain employs TRBV7-9 and TRBJ2-3, with 9 bases fitting TRBD1. Germline trimming cut 7 bases from V and 6 bases from J; bases unmatched to any gene: 5. This CDR3 contains 13 residues. Germline V CDR1 and CDR2: SEHNR, FQNEAQ (reference sequence). CDR3 nucleotides: TGTGCCAGCATGGGACAGGGTCGGGATACGCAGTATTTT. Its protein is CASMGQGRDTQYF.

CDR3 residues: CASSDLQSSGGYTF. The CDR3 DNA reads TGTGCCAGCAGTGATCTACAGTCGAGCGGCGGCTACACCTTC. The chain links TRBV2 to TRBJ1-2; D unclear. V dropped 3 bases and J dropped 8 bases, with 16 bases sitting between them. CDR1 and CDR2 from the germline V gene are SNHLY and FYNNEI. This CDR3 has 14 amino acids.

CDR3 residues: CATSGLSRGGSQETQYF. CDR3 in DNA: TGTGCCACCAGTGGTCTCTCGCGGGGGGGCAGCCAAGAGACCCAGTACTTC. V and J are TRBV24-1 and TRBJ2-5, with 9 bases lining up with TRBD2. CDR1 KGHDR and CDR2 SFDVKD come from the germline V gene. The length of the CDR3 is 17 residues. The ends lost 5 bases at V and 1 base at J; junction bases unmatched: 10.

This clonotype occurred a few times. The rearrangement joins TRBV5-1 to TRBJ2-4; TRBD1 aligns across 8 bases. The CDR3 is made up of 16 amino acids. J lost 0 bases, V lost 3 bases, and 5 bases had no gene match. CDR1 SGHRS and CDR2 YFSETQ come from the germline V gene. The CDR3 here is CASSSRTGLAKNIQYF. CDR3 bases: TGCGCCAGCAGCTCGAGGACAGGGCTAGCCAAAAACATTCAGTACTTC.

The chain combines TRBV29-1 with TRBJ2-1; D possibly matches TRBD1 or TRBD2 (5 bases each). The CDR3 consists of 16 residues. Trimming cost V 1 base and J 0 bases, with 13 bases left between them. From germline, CDR1 is SQVTM and CDR2 ANQGSEA. CDR3 coding DNA: TGCAGCGTTGAAGGGGACCCGGGGAGCTCCTACAATGAGCAGTTCTTC. Protein: CSVEGDPGSSYNEQFF.

This chain uses TRBV5-1 with TRBJ2-1, with TRBD2 matching 14 bases. Germline CDR1 reads SGHRS; CDR2 reads YFSETQ. V dropped 6 bases and J dropped 5; count of bases not matched to a gene: 16. The CDR3 has 19 residues. CDR3 amino acids: CASKETGGLAGEIHNEQFF. CDR3 nucleotides: TGCGCCAGCAAAGAGACAGGGGGACTAGCGGGAGAGATTCACAATGAGCAGTTCTTC.

The V and J genes are TRBV20-1 and TRBJ2-3; 9 bases agree with TRBD2. Germline trimming cut 5 bases from V and 2 bases from J; bases unmatched to any gene: 11. There are 16 residues in the CDR3. CDR1 is DFQATT and CDR2 is SNEGSKA in the germline V gene (reference sequence). The CDR3 reads CSAAGLAGGNTDTQYF. As DNA, the CDR3 is TGCAGTGCTGCCGGACTCGCGGGAGGGAACACAGATACGCAGTATTTT.

The chain is built from TRBV12-3 or TRBV12-4 and TRBJ2-7; D ambiguous. The CDR3 consists of 14 residues. With 4 bases removed from V and 0 bases from J, the gap between germline ends came to 10 bases. CDR3 nucleotides: TGTGCCAGCAGTTCGGCCAGGAGCTCCTACGAGCAGTACTTC. This sequence encodes CASSSARSSYEQYF.

The rearrangement links TRBV7-2 to TRBJ2-3, with 11 bases that match TRBD2. Looked up from germline, CDR1 is SGHTA and CDR2 is FQGNSA. The CDR3 has 18 amino acids. J was trimmed by 0 bases and V by 1 base; bases with no gene match: 6. CDR3 in DNA: TGTGCCAGCAGCTTAGGACTAGCGGGAACCTTTAGCACAGATACGCAGTATTTT. Its translation: CASSLGLAGTFSTDTQYF. The full variable domain, in which reference TRBV7-2 and TRBJ2-3 provide the parts outside the CDR3, is GAGVSQSPSNKVTEKGKDVELRCDPISGHTALYWYRQSLGQGLEFLIYFQGNSAPDKSGLPSDRFSAERTGGSVSTLTIQRTQQEDSAVYLCASSLGLAGTFSTDTQYFGPGTRLTVL.

This clonotype occurred a few times. V is TRBV24-1 and J is TRBJ1-4; D ambiguous. CDR3 length: 14 amino acids. The germline CDR1 and CDR2 sequences are KGHDR and SFDVKD. The germline V and J ends were trimmed by 4 bases and 3 bases, with 8 bases remaining between them. This chain's CDR3 is CATSDRSPNEKLFF. For the CDR3, the DNA is TGTGCCACCAGTGACCGAAGCCCTAATGAAAAACTGTTTTTT.

V gene TRBV5-1 combines with J gene TRBJ2-7; TRBD2 matches 7 bases. Germline lookup yields CDR1 SGHRS and CDR2 YFSETQ. Trimming cost V 1 base and J 4 bases; bases outside gene matches: 11. This CDR3 is built from 16 residues. For the CDR3, the DNA is TGCGCCAGCAGCTTGAACGGGGGGACCCAAGGGTACGAGCAGTACTTC. It encodes CASSLNGGTQGYEQYF.

About this clonotype itself: At one boundary the junction diverges from the germline segment, which might be a read error. This chain links TRBV12-3 or TRBV12-4 with TRBJ2-3, with D possibly TRBD2 on 6 matching bases. The CDR3 covers 13 residues. In DNA, the CDR3 is TGTGCCAGCAGTTTGGCTAGCGCAGATGCGCAGTATTTT. Translating it yields CASSLASADAQYF.

This clonotype was seen a few times. The chain employs TRBV7-2 and TRBJ1-1, with D possibly being TRBD1 (6 bases). The CDR3 runs 13 residues. Trimming took off 5 bases at V and 6 bases at J, with 13 bases between the two ends. Germline V gives CDR1 SGHTA, CDR2 FQGNSA. CDR3 protein: CASSTRQVAEAFF. For the CDR3, the DNA is TGTGCCAGCAGCACTAGACAGGTCGCTGAAGCTTTCTTT.

In DNA form, the CDR3 reads TGCGCCAGCAGCCAACCCGGGACAGCTGATGGCTACACCTTC. The encoded protein is CASSQPGTADGYTF. The rearrangement uses TRBV4-1 and TRBJ1-2, with 7 bases fitting TRBD1. Unmatched junction bases numbered 6, after V lost 2 bases and J lost 6 bases. The CDR3 runs to 14 residues. Germline V gene sequence: CDR1 MGHRA, CDR2 YSYEKL.

V usage is TRBV7-9 and J usage is TRBJ2-3, with no clear D. The V and J ends lost 4 bases and 0 bases respectively, with 8 bases between them. This CDR3 is built from 14 residues. The germline gives CDR1 SEHNR, CDR2 FQNEAQ (reference sequence). CDR3 loop: CASSSTESTDTQYF. The CDR3 DNA is TGTGCCAGCAGCTCGACGGAAAGCACAGATACGCAGTATTTT. The full variable domain, rest sourced from reference TRBV7-9 and TRBJ2-3, is DTGVSQNPRHKITKRGQNVTFRCDPISEHNRLYWYRQTLGQGPEFLTYFQNEAQLEKSRLLSDRFSAERPKGSFSTLEIQRTEQGDSAMYLCASSSTESTDTQYFGPGTRLTVL.

The rearrangement uses TRBV7-2 and TRBJ2-3; D is perhaps TRBD1 or TRBD2 (5 bases each). The CDR3 length is 11 residues. Trimming took off 5 bases at V and 7 bases at J, with 7 bases between the two ends. Germline CDR1 and CDR2: SGHTA and FQGNSA. CDR3 protein: CASSPGHTQYF. Here the CDR3 DNA reads TGTGCCAGCAGCCCGGGGCATACGCAGTATTTT.